Sequencing of this TCR beta chain was carried out in a study of blood T cell repertoires in COVID-19. Study summary: COVID-19 samples collected from the United States, Italy and Spain covered acute and convalescent phases.

TCRdb's table, derived via immunoSEQ multiplex PCR, lists solely in-frame clones and lacks some. The sample has about 330,000 clones; approximately 89% are singletons. The CDR3 covers 16 residues. J gave up 0 bases and V 5 bases, and 10 bases lay outside the gene matches. Germline values: CDR1 SGHAT, CDR2 FQNNGV. The chain couples TRBV11-2 to TRBJ2-7; TRBD1 aligns across 7 bases. The clonotype was recovered from a young man who had recovered from COVID-19. The material sequenced was PBMCs or T cells enriched from blood (not recorded which). In DNA, the CDR3 is TGTGCCAGCAGCCGAACCGGGACAGTACTCTCCTACGAGCAGTACTTC. Protein sequence: CASSRTGTVLSYEQYF. Filled out from reference TRBV11-2 and TRBJ2-7, the complete variable domain reads EAGVAQSPRYKIIEKRQSVAFWCNPISGHATLYWYQQILGQGPKLLIQFQNNGVVDDSQLPKDRFSAERLKGVDSTLKIQPAKLEDSAVYLCASSRTGTVLSYEQYFGPGTRLTVT.